The rows below give T cell receptor beta chains drawn from one sample of a study of blood T cell repertoires in COVID-19. TCRdb keeps only in-frame clones here, not all; method: immunoSEQ multiplex PCR. Of 140,000 to 150,000 clones in the sample, 81% are singletons; the top ten hold 7.5% to 9%. Material: peripheral blood. All receptors come from a human donor in a cohort sampled during active COVID-19. CDR3s include the opening cysteine and the closing phenylalanine or tryptophan. D genes are given only for firm matches. Clone size is stated in some rows and not others, as once, few, many or a class when expanded.

TRBD2	16	TRBV9	TRBJ2-2	-	CASSSRLAGAVGELFF	TGTGCCAGCAGCTCACGACTAGCGGGAGCCGTCGGGGAGCTGTTTTTT
-	17	TRBV7-7	TRBJ2-1	-	CASSLRVPGAGSNEQFF	TGTGCCAGCAGCTTAAGAGTGCCGGGAGCTGGATCCAATGAGCAGTTCTTC
-	15	TRBV21-1	TRBJ2-7	few	CASSKRMREDYEQYF	TGTGCCAGCAGCAAAAGGATGAGGGAGGACTACGAGCAGTACTTC
TRBD1	16	TRBV18	TRBJ2-7	-	CASSPQLWQGANEQYF	TGTGCCAGCTCACCACAGTTATGGCAGGGGGCTAACGAGCAGTACTTC
TRBD1	15	TRBV18	TRBJ2-7	once	CASSDWGQASYEQYF	TGTGCCAGCTCAGACTGGGGACAGGCATCCTACGAGCAGTACTTC
-	15	TRBV14	TRBJ2-7	-	CASSQGPGLNYEQYF	TGTGCCAGCAGCCAGGGTCCAGGCTTGAACTACGAGCAGTACTTC
-	17	TRBV21-1	TRBJ2-7	-	CASSKGNWDSQLDEQYF	TGTGCCAGCAGCAAAGGGAACTGGGACAGCCAACTAGACGAGCAGTACTTC
-	11	TRBV6-5	TRBJ2-7	once	CATSLDYEQYF	TGTGCAACGTCGCTAGACTACGAGCAGTACTTC
TRBD1	15	TRBV4-3	TRBJ1-1	-	CASSQDLGQGTKAFF	TGCGCCAGCAGCCAAGATTTGGGACAGGGGACTAAAGCTTTCTTT
TRBD2	18	TRBV19	TRBJ2-3	-	CASSIGSGTSGFTDTQYF	TGTGCCAGTAGTATAGGCTCCGGGACTAGCGGATTCACAGATACGCAGTATTTT
-	13	TRBV6-4	TRBJ1-1	once	CASSVSVNTEAFF	TGTGCCAGCAGTGTTTCGGTGAACACTGAAGCTTTCTTT
-	12	TRBV9	TRBJ1-1	-	CASSPSNTEAFF	TGTGCCAGCAGTCCCTCGAACACTGAAGCTTTCTTT
TRBD1	14	TRBV28	TRBJ1-5	-	CASSPGQRNQPQHF	TGTGCCAGCAGTCCGGGACAGCGCAATCAGCCCCAGCATTTT
TRBD2	17	TRBV19	TRBJ2-1	-	CASSTAPGLAGDNEQFF	TGTGCCAGTAGCACCGCTCCCGGACTAGCGGGAGACAATGAGCAGTTCTTC
-	17	TRBV24-1	TRBJ1-2	-	CATRGPDTLTGTHGYTF	TGTGCCACCAGGGGCCCCGATACTCTCACAGGGACCCATGGCTACACCTTC
TRBD2	17	TRBV5-1	TRBJ2-7	-	CASRPTAGTSDPYEQYF	TGCGCCAGCAGGCCCACGGCCGGGACTAGCGATCCCTACGAGCAGTACTTC